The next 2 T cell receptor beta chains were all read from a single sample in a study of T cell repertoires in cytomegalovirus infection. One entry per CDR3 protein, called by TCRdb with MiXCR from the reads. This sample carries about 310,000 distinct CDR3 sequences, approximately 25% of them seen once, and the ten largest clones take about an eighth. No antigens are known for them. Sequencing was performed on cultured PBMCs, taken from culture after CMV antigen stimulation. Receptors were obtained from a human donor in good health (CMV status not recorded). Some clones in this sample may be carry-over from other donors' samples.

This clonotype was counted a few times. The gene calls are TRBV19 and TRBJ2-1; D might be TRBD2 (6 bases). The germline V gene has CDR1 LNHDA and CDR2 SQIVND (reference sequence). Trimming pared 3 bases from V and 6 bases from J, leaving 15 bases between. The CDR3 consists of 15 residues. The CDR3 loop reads CASSIRDLGTNEQFF. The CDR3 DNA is TGTGCCAGTAGTATTCGGGACTTGGGGACCAATGAGCAGTTCTTC.

CDR3 DNA sequence: TGCGCCAGCAGCCAAGGGAGGGGGCGACTGTGGAATGAGCAGTTCTTC. It translates to CASSQGRGRLWNEQFF. This chain uses TRBV4-1 with TRBJ2-1, with D maybe TRBD1 (7 bases). Trimming left V 1 base short and J 7 bases short, with 17 bases between. CDR1 and CDR2 (germline): MGHRA, YSYEKL. The CDR3 runs 16 residues.